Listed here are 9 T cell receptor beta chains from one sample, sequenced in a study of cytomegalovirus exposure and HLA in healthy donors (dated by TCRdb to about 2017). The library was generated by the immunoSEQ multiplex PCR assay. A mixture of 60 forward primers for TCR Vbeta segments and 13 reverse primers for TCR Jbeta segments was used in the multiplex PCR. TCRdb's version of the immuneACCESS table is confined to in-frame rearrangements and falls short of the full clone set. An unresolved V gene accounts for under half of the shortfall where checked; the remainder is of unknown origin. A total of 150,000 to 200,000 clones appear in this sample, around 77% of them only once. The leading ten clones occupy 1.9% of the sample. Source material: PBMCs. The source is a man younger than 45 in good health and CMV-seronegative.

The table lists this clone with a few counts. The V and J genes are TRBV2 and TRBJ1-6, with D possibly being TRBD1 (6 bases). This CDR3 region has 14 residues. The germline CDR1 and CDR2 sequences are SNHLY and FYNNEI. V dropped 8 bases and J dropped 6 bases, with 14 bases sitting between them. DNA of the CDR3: TGTGCCAGCTTTTCCGGACAGTTTAATTCACCCCTCCACTTT. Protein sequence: CASFSGQFNSPLHF.

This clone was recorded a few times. Here the CDR3 reads CALTGTALYEQYF. The CDR3 nucleotides are TGTGCCTTAACCGGGACAGCTCTCTACGAGCAGTACTTC. V gene TRBV30 combines with J gene TRBJ2-7, with 7 bases aligning to TRBD1. The CDR3 loop spans 13 amino acids. V lost 7 bases to trimming and J lost 3 bases; unmatched junction nucleotides: 9. Germline V lookup: CDR1 GTSNPN, CDR2 SVGIG (reference sequence). The full variable domain, completed using reference TRBV30 and TRBJ2-7, is SQTIHQWPATLVQPVGSPLSLECTVEGTSNPNLYWYRQAAGRGLQLLFYSVGIGQISSEVPQNLSASRPQDRQFILSSKKLLLSDSGFYLCALTGTALYEQYFGPGTRLTVT.

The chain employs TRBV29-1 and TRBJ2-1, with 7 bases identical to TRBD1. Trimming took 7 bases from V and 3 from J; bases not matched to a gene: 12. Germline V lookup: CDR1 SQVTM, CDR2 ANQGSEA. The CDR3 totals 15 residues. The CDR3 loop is CSAQGTEVFYNEQFF. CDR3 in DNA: TGCAGCGCACAGGGGACAGAAGTTTTCTACAATGAGCAGTTCTTC.

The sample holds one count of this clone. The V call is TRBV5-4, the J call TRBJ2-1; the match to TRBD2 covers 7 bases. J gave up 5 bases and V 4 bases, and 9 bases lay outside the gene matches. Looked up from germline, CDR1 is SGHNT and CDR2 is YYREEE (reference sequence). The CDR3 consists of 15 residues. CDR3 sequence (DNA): TGTGCCAGCAGCACCTTCTGGGGAGGGGACAATGAGCAGTTCTTC. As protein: CASSTFWGGDNEQFF.

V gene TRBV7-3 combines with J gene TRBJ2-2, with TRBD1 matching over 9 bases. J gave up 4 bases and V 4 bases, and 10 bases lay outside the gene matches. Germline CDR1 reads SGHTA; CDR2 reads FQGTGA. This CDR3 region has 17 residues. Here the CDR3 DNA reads TGTGCCAGCAGCTCTACCGGGACAGGGCAAGGCACCGGGGAGCTGTTTTTT. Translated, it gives CASSSTGTGQGTGELFF. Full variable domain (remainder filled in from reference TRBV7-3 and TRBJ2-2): GAGVSQTPSNKVTEKGKYVELRCDPISGHTALYWYRQSLGQGPEFLIYFQGTGAADDSGLPNDRFFAVRPEGSVSTLKIQRTERGDSAVYLCASSSTGTGQGTGELFFGEGSRLTVL.

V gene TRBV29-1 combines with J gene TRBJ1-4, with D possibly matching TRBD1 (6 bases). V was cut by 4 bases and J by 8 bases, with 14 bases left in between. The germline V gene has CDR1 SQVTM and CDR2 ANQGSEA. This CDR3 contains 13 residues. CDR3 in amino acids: CSVVIRGYEKLFF. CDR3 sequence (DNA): TGCAGCGTTGTAATCAGGGGTTACGAAAAACTGTTTTTT.

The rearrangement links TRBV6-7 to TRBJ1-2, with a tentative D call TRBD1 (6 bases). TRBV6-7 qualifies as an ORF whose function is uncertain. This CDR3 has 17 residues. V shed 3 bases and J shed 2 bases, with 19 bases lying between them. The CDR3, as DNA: TGTGCCAGCAGTTATACTCCGGGACAAGGGCCGAACTATGGCTACACCTTC. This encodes CASSYTPGQGPNYGYTF.

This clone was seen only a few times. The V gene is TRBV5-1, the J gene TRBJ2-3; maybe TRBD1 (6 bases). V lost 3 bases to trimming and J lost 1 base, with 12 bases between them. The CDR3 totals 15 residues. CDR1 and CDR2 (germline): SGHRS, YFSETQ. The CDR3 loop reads CASSSAGVGTDTQYF. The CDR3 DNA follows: TGCGCCAGCAGCTCGGCAGGGGTGGGCACAGATACGCAGTATTTT.

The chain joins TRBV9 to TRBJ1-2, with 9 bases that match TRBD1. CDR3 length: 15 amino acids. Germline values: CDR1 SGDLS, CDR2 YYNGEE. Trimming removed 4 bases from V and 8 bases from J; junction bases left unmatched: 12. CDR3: CASSPPQGAAGGYTF. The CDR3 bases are TGTGCCAGCAGCCCCCCACAGGGGGCGGCGGGCGGCTACACCTTC.